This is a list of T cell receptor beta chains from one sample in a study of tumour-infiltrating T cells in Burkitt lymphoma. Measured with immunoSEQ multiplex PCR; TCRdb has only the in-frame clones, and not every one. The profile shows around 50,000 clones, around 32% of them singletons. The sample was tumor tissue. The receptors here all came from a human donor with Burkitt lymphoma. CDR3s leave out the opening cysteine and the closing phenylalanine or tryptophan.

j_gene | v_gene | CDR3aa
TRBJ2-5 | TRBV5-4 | ASSLNSGGAGTQY
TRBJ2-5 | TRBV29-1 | SVSRNLGETQY
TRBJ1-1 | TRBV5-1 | ASSQRGASEAF
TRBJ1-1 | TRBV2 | ASSLEGTDTEAF
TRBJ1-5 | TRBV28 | ASSWTGTAGNQPQH
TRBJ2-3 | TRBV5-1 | ASSREGTLNTQY
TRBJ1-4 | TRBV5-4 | ASSGRTGEEEKLF
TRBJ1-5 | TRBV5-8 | ASSLVDEH
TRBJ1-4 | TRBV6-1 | ASSWTGNEKLF
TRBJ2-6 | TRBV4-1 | ASTGTGVPAGANVLT
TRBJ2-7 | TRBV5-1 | ASSGRQGASSYEQY
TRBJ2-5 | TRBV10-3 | AIRRGKEQETQY
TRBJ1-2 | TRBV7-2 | ASSLQGRGYT
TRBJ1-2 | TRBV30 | AWSFYSIGYT
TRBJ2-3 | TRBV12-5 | ASGLGQGATDTQY